A single sample gave rise to the 15 T cell receptor beta chains below, sequenced in a study of CD8 T cells in ankylosing spondylitis. A single record per CDR3 protein comes from TCRdb applying MiXCR to the 5' RACE reads. The sample lists about 130,000 distinct CDR3 sequences, 7% occurring once. The source material was blood, either unsorted or a sorted T cell fraction (not recorded which). These receptors all stem from a male donor with ankylosing spondylitis or in good health (not recorded which).

This clonotype was counted ten times or more. J is TRBJ1-6 and V is TRBV6-1, with 8 bases that match TRBD1. With V trimmed by 4 bases and J by 3 bases, 5 bases remained unmatched. This CDR3 has 16 amino acids. Germline values: CDR1 MNHNS, CDR2 SASEGT. The CDR3 DNA is TGTGCCAGCAGTGTACGACAGGGGTTCTATAATTCACCCCTCCACTTT. Protein product: CASSVRQGFYNSPLHF.

This clonotype appeared many times. The gene calls are TRBV27 and TRBJ2-1; no firm D call. With 8 bases removed from V and 5 bases from J, the gap between germline ends came to 22 bases. The V gene's germline CDR1 is MNHEY and CDR2 SMNVEV (reference sequence). There are 16 residues in the CDR3. The CDR3 loop is CASGTLTTRGHNEQFF. The CDR3 bases are TGTGCCAGCGGTACCCTAACGACTCGAGGTCACAATGAGCAGTTCTTC.

This clonotype has at least ten counts. This chain links TRBV5-1 with TRBJ2-7; D is undetermined. Trimming took off 0 bases at V and 3 bases at J, with 10 bases between the two ends. The CDR3 consists of 14 residues. Germline CDR1 and CDR2: SGHRS and YFSETQ. The CDR3 spells CASSLAVGYYEQYF. CDR3 bases: TGCGCCAGCAGCTTGGCGGTCGGATACTACGAGCAGTACTTC. Based on the CDR3 plus reference TRBV5-1 and TRBJ2-7, the full variable domain is KAGVTQTPRYLIKTRGQQVTLSCSPISGHRSVSWYQQTPGQGLQFLFEYFSETQRNKGNFPGRFSGRQFSNSRSEMNVSTLELGDSALYLCASSLAVGYYEQYFGPGTRLTVT.

This clonotype was counted between two and nine times. The rearrangement uses TRBV10-3 and TRBJ2-6; a weak D match, TRBD2 (6 bases). Trimming left V 5 bases short and J 4 bases short, with 15 bases between. The CDR3 is 16 amino acids. Per the germline V gene, CDR1 is ENHRY and CDR2 is SYGVKD. The CDR3 here is CAISPDGGTGANVLTF. In DNA form, the CDR3 reads TGTGCCATCAGTCCTGACGGAGGGACCGGGGCCAACGTCCTGACTTTC.

This clonotype was counted ten times or more. The J gene is TRBJ1-2, the V gene TRBV2; D is undetermined. The CDR3 totals 15 residues. CDR1 is SNHLY and CDR2 is FYNNEI in the germline V gene. V was shortened by 3 bases and J by 0 bases, with 11 bases between the two germline ends. The CDR3 spells CASSEGYGSNYGYTF. The CDR3 DNA follows: TGTGCCAGCAGTGAGGGCTACGGTTCTAACTATGGCTACACCTTC.

This clonotype has more than one count but fewer than ten. This sequence may be a read error, since a much larger clone differs from it by one base. This chain connects TRBV3-1 to TRBJ2-3; D possibly corresponds to TRBD1 (6 bases). The CDR3 contains 17 residues. Germline values: CDR1 LGHDT, CDR2 YNNKEL (reference sequence). Between the trimmed V and J ends, which lost 7 bases and 2 bases, there was a span of 22 bases. The CDR3 nucleotides are TGTGCCAGCACCCGGGCCCGGTCCAGGGGTTTCACAGATACGCAGTATTTT. It encodes CASTRARSRGFTDTQYF.

This clonotype was seen at least ten times. The genes are TRBV5-6 and TRBJ2-1, with D possibly being TRBD2 (6 bases). Trimming left V 0 bases short and J 5 bases short, with 12 bases between. The CDR3 is made up of 15 amino acids. Germline V lookup: CDR1 SGHDT, CDR2 YYEEEE. CDR3 loop: CASSLGTGGNNEQFF. Here the CDR3 DNA reads TGTGCCAGCAGCTTGGGGACTGGCGGGAACAATGAGCAGTTCTTC.

In this sample, this clonotype turned up many times. The chain joins TRBV10-3 to TRBJ2-7; 8 bases line up with TRBD2. Per the germline V gene, CDR1 is ENHRY and CDR2 is SYGVKD. This CDR3 region has 18 residues. J was trimmed by 0 bases and V by 1 base; bases with no gene match: 11. The CDR3 loop is CAISELAQRRGDSYEQYF. The CDR3 region has the DNA TGTGCCATCAGTGAGTTAGCCCAACGGCGGGGGGACTCCTACGAGCAGTACTTC.

This clonotype was seen repeatedly, ten times or more. The chain links TRBV5-1 to TRBJ1-5, with D uncertain. Trimming cost V 1 base and J 0 bases, with 2 bases left between them. The germline CDR1 and CDR2 sequences are SGHRS and YFSETQ. This CDR3 spans 13 amino acids. CDR3 loop: CASSLTSNQPQHF. In DNA, the CDR3 is TGCGCCAGCAGCTTGACTAGCAATCAGCCCCAGCATTTT.

The chain is built from TRBV29-1 and TRBJ1-1; D uncertain. Per germline, CDR1 SQVTM and CDR2 ANQGSEA. This CDR3 is 12 amino acids long. V was trimmed by 0 bases and J by 1 base, leaving 3 bases between them. The DNA for the CDR3 is TGCAGCGTTGAAGATCCGAACACTGAAGCTTTCTTT. Its protein product is CSVEDPNTEAFF.

Ten or more counts support this clonotype. The chain is built from TRBV5-1 and TRBJ2-5; 9 bases line up with TRBD2. Germline CDR1 reads SGHRS; CDR2 reads YFSETQ. This CDR3 is 13 amino acids long. The V segment lost 5 bases and the J segment 5 bases; nucleotides outside the gene matches: 4. The CDR3, as DNA: TGCGCCAGCAGGGGACTAGCTACGGAGACCCAGTACTTC. It codes for CASRGLATETQYF.

This clonotype appeared many times. The V gene is TRBV12-3 or TRBV12-4, the J gene TRBJ1-2; possibly TRBD1 for D (5 bases). The CDR3 consists of 19 residues. Deletions cut 3 bases from V and 4 bases from J, with 27 bases between. CDR3 amino acids: CASSFNRGAGSSSGYGYTF. In nucleotides, the CDR3 is TGTGCCAGCAGTTTTAATCGAGGTGCAGGGAGTAGTTCGGGCTATGGCTACACCTTC.

This clonotype occurred many times. The chain joins TRBV5-1 to TRBJ1-6, with D unresolved. The germline V gene has CDR1 SGHRS and CDR2 YFSETQ. V was shortened by 7 bases and J by 8 bases, with 16 bases between the two germline ends. This CDR3 is built from 14 residues. CDR3 nucleotides: TGCGCCAGCTCCTTAACCTCCCAGGATTCACCCCTCCACTTT. This translates into CASSLTSQDSPLHF.

This clonotype has at least ten counts. The chain uses TRBV12-3 or TRBV12-4 and TRBJ2-1; TRBD2 is a possible D gene (5 bases). The length of the CDR3 is 13 residues. With 5 bases removed from V and 3 bases from J, the gap between germline ends came to 8 bases. The CDR3 nucleotides read TGTGCCAGCAGTGCCGGGATCTACAATGAGCAGTTCTTC. This translates into CASSAGIYNEQFF.

This clonotype was seen repeatedly, ten times or more. The chain is built from TRBV7-9 and TRBJ2-5; D ambiguous. The V end lost 3 bases, the J end lost 2 bases, and 13 bases lay between the germline ends. This CDR3 comprises 15 residues. Germline lookup yields CDR1 SEHNR and CDR2 FQNEAQ (reference sequence). CDR3 sequence reads: CASSLTRLTQETQYF. The CDR3 DNA reads TGTGCCAGCAGCTTGACCCGACTCACTCAAGAGACCCAGTACTTC.